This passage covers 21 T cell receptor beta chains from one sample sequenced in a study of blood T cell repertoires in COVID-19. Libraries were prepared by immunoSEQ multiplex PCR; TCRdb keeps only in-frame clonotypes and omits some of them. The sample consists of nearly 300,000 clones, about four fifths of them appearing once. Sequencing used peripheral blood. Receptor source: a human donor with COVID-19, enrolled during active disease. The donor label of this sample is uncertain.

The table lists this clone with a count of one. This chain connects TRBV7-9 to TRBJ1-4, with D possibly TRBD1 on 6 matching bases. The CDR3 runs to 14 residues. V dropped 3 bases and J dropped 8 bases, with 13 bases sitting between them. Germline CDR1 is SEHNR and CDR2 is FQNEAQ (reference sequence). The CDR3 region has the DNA TGTGCCAGCAGCTTGTCAGGGGCACGGGAAAAACTGTTTTTT. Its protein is CASSLSGAREKLFF.

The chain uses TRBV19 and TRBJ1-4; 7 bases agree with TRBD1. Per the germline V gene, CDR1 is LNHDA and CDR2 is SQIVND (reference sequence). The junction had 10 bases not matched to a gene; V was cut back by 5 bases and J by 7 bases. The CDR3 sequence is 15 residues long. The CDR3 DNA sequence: TGTGCCAGTAGTCCTCAACGGACAGGATCTGAAAAACTGTTTTTT. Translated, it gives CASSPQRTGSEKLFF.

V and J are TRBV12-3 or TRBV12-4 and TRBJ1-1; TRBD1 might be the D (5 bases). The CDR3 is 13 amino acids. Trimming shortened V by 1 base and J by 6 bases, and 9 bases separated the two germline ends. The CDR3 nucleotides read TGTGCCAGCAGTTTAGACCGGGGGGCTGAAGCTTTCTTT. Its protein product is CASSLDRGAEAFF.

The CDR3 DNA reads as TGTGCCAGCAGTTACTCAAGGGGGAGGGCCCTTGAGACCCAGTACTTC. This encodes CASSYSRGRALETQYF. The chain couples TRBV6-2 or TRBV6-3 to TRBJ2-5; possibly TRBD2 for D (7 bases). Trimming left V 0 bases short and J 5 bases short, with 16 bases between. This CDR3 spans 16 amino acids. Germline lookup yields CDR1 MNHEY and CDR2 SVGEGT.

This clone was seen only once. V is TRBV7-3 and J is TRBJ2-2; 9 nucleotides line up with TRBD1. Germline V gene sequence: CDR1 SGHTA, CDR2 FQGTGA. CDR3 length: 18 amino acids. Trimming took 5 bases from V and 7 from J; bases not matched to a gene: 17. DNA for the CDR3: TGTGCCAGCAGCCAATACCCGGGACAGGGCAGTATTCACGGGGAGCTGTTTTTT. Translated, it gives CASSQYPGQGSIHGELFF. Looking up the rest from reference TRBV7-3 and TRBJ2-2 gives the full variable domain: GAGVSQTPSNKVTEKGKYVELRCDPISGHTALYWYRQSLGQGPEFLIYFQGTGAADDSGLPNDRFFAVRPEGSVSTLKIQRTERGDSAVYLCASSQYPGQGSIHGELFFGEGSRLTVL.

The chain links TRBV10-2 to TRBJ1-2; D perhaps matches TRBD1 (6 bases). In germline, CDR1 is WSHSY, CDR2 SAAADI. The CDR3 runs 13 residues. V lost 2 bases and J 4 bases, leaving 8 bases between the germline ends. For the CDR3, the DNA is TGCGCCAGCAGTGAGGGACAGCTCTATGGCTACACCTTC. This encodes CASSEGQLYGYTF.

The chain's CDR3 is CASGLGTPGTGNEQYF. The CDR3 nucleotides read TGTGCTAGTGGTTTGGGGACTCCCGGGACAGGGAACGAGCAGTACTTC. The genes are TRBV12-5 and TRBJ2-7, with TRBD1 matching over 9 bases. Germline V gene lookup returns CDR1 LGHNT and CDR2 FRNRAP. Unmatched junction bases numbered 9, after V lost 1 base and J lost 5 bases. CDR3 length: 16 residues. The whole variable domain, filled in from reference TRBV12-5 and TRBJ2-7, reads DARVTQTPRHKVTEMGQEVTMRCQPILGHNTVFWYRQTMMQGLELLAYFRNRAPLDDSGMPKDRFSAEMPDATLATLKIQPSEPRDSAVYFCASGLGTPGTGNEQYFGPGTRLTVT.

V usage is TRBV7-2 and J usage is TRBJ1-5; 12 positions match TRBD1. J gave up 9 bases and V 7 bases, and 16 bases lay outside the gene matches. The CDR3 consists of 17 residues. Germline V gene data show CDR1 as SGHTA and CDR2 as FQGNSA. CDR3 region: CASTVGGAGTGGLPQHF. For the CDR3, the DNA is TGTGCCAGCACCGTAGGCGGGGCCGGGACAGGGGGCCTGCCCCAGCATTTT.

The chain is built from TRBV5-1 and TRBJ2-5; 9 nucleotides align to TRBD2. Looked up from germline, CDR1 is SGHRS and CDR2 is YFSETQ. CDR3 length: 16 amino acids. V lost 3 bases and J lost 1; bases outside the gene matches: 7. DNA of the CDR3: TGCGCCAGCAGCTCCCAAGGACTAGCGCTCCAAGAGACCCAGTACTTC. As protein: CASSSQGLALQETQYF.

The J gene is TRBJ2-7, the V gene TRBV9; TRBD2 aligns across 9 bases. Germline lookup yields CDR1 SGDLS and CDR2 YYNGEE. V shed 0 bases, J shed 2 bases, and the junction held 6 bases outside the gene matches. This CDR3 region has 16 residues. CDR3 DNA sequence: TGTGCCAGCAGCGTAGATGGCGGGAGGGCGCCCTACGAGCAGTACTTC. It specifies CASSVDGGRAPYEQYF.

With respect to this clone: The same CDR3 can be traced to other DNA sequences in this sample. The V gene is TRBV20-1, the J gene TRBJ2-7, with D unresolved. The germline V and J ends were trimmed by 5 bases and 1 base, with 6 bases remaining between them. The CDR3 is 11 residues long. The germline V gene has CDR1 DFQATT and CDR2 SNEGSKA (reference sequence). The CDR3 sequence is CSARRSYEQYF. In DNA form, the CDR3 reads TGCAGTGCTCGGCGGTCCTACGAGCAGTACTTC.

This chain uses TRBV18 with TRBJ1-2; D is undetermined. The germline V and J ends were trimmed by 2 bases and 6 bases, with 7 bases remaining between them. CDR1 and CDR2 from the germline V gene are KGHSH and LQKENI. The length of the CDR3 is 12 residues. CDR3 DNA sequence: TGTGCCAGCTCACCATCCCAGAATGGCTACACCTTC. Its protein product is CASSPSQNGYTF.

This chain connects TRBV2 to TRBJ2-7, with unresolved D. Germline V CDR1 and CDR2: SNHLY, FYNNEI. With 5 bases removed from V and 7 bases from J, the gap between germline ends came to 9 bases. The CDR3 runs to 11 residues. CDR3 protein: CASSSFREQYF. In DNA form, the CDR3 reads TGTGCCAGCAGTTCCTTCCGGGAGCAGTACTTC.

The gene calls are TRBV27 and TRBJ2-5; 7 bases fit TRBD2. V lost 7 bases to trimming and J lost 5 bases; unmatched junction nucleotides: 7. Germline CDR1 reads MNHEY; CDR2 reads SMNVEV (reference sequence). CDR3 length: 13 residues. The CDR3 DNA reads TGTGCCAGCAACCAGCGGGGTGGGGAGACCCAGTACTTC. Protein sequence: CASNQRGGETQYF.

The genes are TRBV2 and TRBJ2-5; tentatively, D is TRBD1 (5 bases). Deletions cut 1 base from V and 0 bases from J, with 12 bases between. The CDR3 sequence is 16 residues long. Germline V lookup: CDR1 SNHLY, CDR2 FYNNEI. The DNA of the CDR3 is TGTGCCAGCAGTGAAGGGGGCAGGGATTACCAAGAGACCCAGTACTTC. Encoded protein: CASSEGGRDYQETQYF.

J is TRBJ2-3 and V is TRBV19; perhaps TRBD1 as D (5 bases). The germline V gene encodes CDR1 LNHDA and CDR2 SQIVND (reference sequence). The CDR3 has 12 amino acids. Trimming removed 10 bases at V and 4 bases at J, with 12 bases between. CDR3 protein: CAIGTGPDTQYF. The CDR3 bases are TGTGCCATAGGTACAGGTCCAGATACGCAGTATTTT.

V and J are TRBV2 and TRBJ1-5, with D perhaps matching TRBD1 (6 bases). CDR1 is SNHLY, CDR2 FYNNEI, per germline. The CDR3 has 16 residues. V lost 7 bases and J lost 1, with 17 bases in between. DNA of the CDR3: TGTGCCAGCACCCGGGGACACACAGTAAGCAATCAGCCCCAGCATTTT. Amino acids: CASTRGHTVSNQPQHF.

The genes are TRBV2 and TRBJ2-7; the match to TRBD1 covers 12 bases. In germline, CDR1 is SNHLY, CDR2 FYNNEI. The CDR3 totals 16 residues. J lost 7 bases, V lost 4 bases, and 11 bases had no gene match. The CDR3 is CASSGTGTGGWGEQYF. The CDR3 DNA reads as TGTGCCAGCAGTGGCACCGGGACAGGGGGCTGGGGAGAGCAGTACTTC.

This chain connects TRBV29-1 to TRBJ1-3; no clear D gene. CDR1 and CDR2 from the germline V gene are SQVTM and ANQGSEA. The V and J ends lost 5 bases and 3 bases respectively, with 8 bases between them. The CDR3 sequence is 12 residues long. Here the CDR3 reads CSVSGVGNTIYF. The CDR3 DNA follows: TGCAGCGTTTCCGGGGTTGGAAACACCATATATTTT.

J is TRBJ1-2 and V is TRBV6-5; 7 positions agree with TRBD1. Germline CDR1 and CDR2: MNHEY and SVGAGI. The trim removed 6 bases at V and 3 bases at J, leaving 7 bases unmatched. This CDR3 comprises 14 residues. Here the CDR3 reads CASRLDRTDYGYTF. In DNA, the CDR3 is TGTGCCAGCAGGCTGGACAGGACAGACTATGGCTACACCTTC.

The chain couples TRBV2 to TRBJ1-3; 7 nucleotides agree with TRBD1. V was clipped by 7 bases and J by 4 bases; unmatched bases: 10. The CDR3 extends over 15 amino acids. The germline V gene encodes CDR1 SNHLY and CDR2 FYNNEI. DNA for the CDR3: TGTGCCAGCACCCTGATACAGGGGACAGGAAACACCATATATTTT. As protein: CASTLIQGTGNTIYF.